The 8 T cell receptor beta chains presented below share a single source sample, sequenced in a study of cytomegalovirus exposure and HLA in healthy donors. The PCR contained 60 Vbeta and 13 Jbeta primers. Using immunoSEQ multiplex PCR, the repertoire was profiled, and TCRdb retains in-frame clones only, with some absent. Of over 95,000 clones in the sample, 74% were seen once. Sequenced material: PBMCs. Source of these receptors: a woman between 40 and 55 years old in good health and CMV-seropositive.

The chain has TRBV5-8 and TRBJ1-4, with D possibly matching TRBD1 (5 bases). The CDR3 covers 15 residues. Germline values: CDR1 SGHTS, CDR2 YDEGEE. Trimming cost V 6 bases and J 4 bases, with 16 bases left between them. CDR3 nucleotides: TGTGCCAGCACCCAATGGTCCAGGGATAATGAAAAACTGTTTTTT. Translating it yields CASTQWSRDNEKLFF.

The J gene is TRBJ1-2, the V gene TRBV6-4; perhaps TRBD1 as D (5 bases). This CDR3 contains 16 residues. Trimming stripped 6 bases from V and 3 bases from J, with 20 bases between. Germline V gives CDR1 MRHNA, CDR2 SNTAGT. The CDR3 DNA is TGTGCCAGCAGCGGGGGGTGGGTGGCGGGCGACTATGGCTACACCTTC. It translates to CASSGGWVAGDYGYTF.

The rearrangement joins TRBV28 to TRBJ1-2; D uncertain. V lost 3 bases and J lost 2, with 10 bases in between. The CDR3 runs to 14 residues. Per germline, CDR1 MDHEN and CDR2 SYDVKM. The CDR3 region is CASSFRTGNYGYTF. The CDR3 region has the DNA TGTGCCAGCAGTTTTCGTACGGGGAACTATGGCTACACCTTC.

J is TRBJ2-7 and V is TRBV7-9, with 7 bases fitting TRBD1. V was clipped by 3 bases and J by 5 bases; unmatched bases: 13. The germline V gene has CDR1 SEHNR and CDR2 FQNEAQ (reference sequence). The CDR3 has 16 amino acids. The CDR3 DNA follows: TGTGCCAGCAGCTTCCCAAACCGGGACAGTGCAAACGAGCAGTACTTC. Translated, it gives CASSFPNRDSANEQYF.

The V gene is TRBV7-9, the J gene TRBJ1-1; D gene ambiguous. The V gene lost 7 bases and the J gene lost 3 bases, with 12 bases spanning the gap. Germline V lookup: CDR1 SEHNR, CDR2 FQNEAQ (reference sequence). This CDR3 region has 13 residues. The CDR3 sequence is CASNLKTDTEAFF. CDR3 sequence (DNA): TGTGCCAGCAACCTTAAAACGGACACTGAAGCTTTCTTT.

This CDR3 is CASSPTGLGQPQHF. Here the CDR3 DNA reads TGTGCCAGCAGCCCGACAGGGTTGGGTCAGCCCCAGCATTTT. The V gene is TRBV6-1, the J gene TRBJ1-5; 7 nucleotides agree with TRBD1. The V gene's germline CDR1 is MNHNS and CDR2 SASEGT. The V segment lost 6 bases and the J segment 6 bases; nucleotides outside the gene matches: 8. The CDR3 consists of 14 residues.

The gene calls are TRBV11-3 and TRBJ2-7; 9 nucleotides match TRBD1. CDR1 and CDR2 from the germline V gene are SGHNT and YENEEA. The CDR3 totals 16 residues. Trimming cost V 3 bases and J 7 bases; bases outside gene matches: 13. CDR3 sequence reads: CASSFIKGQGLGEQYF. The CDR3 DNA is TGTGCCAGCAGCTTCATCAAGGGACAGGGCTTGGGAGAGCAGTACTTC.

The CDR3 loop reads CASSPTGATYEQYF. For the CDR3, the DNA is TGTGCCAGCTCCCCGACAGGGGCCACCTACGAGCAGTACTTC. The genes are TRBV18 and TRBJ2-7; 8 positions agree with TRBD1. The CDR3 sequence is 14 residues long. With 6 bases clipped from V and 2 bases from J, the junction kept 6 bases outside the gene matches. CDR1 and CDR2 (germline): KGHSH, LQKENI. Looking up the rest from reference TRBV18 and TRBJ2-7 gives the full variable domain: NAGVMQNPRHLVRRRGQEARLRCSPMKGHSHVYWYRQLPEEGLKFMVYLQKENIIDESGMPKERFSAEFPKEGPSILRIQQVVRGDSAAYFCASSPTGATYEQYFGPGTRLTVT.